Each of the 19 T cell receptor beta chains below was sequenced from the same sample in a study of blood T cell repertoires in COVID-19. Method: immunoSEQ multiplex PCR; TCRdb's copy keeps in-frame clones and lacks some. The sample holds a few hundred thousand clones, roughly 87% seen once. The sequenced material came from PBMCs or T cells enriched from blood (not recorded which). These receptors all come from a man between 18 and 29 years old who had recovered from COVID-19.

This clone was counted a single time. The chain couples TRBV5-1 to TRBJ2-2, with D perhaps TRBD2 (7 bases). Germline V CDR1 and CDR2: SGHRS, YFSETQ. The V end lost 4 bases, the J end lost 3 bases, and 19 bases lay between the germline ends. This CDR3 has 17 amino acids. CDR3 in DNA: TGCGCCAGCAGCCCCCGACTAGTGGGGGGGCACACCGGGGAGCTGTTTTTT. Its translation: CASSPRLVGGHTGELFF. Full variable domain (outside the CDR3, taken from reference TRBV5-1 and TRBJ2-2): KAGVTQTPRYLIKTRGQQVTLSCSPISGHRSVSWYQQTPGQGLQFLFEYFSETQRNKGNFPGRFSGRQFSNSRSEMNVSTLELGDSALYLCASSPRLVGGHTGELFFGEGSRLTVL.

The rearrangement links TRBV25-1 to TRBJ1-1, with TRBD1 matching over 8 bases. The CDR3 covers 15 residues. The V segment lost 7 bases and the J segment 6 bases; nucleotides outside the gene matches: 13. Looked up from germline, CDR1 is MGHDK and CDR2 is SYGVNS. DNA for the CDR3: TGTGCCAGCACTGACAGGGGCCGCCGGGGAGCTGAAGCTTTCTTT. As protein: CASTDRGRRGAEAFF.

The genes are TRBV7-9 and TRBJ1-6, with TRBD1 as a possible D gene (5 bases). Germline V lookup: CDR1 SEHNR, CDR2 FQNEAQ (reference sequence). The length of the CDR3 is 12 residues. Trimming removed 4 bases from V and 14 bases from J, with 12 bases in between. The CDR3 protein is CASSSDILALHF. The CDR3 nucleotides read TGTGCCAGCAGCTCGGACATCCTTGCCCTCCACTTT.

The V and J genes are TRBV7-8 and TRBJ1-2, with 12 bases that match TRBD1. The V gene end was trimmed by 5 bases and the J gene end by 10 bases; junction bases not matched to a gene: 2. This CDR3 is built from 12 residues. CDR1 is SGHVS and CDR2 is FQNEAQ in the germline V gene. Here the CDR3 DNA reads TGTGCCAGCAGCCGGGACAGGGGGCCCTACACCTTC. Translated, it gives CASSRDRGPYTF.

V is TRBV5-1 and J is TRBJ1-3; D unclear. Germline CDR1 and CDR2: SGHRS and YFSETQ. The V and J ends lost 4 bases and 7 bases respectively, with 12 bases between them. CDR3 length: 13 residues. DNA of the CDR3: TGCGCCAGCAGCGGAGGGATACGGAACACCATATATTTT. As protein: CASSGGIRNTIYF. The full variable domain, rest sourced from reference TRBV5-1 and TRBJ1-3, is KAGVTQTPRYLIKTRGQQVTLSCSPISGHRSVSWYQQTPGQGLQFLFEYFSETQRNKGNFPGRFSGRQFSNSRSEMNVSTLELGDSALYLCASSGGIRNTIYFGEGSWLTVV.

This clone has a single count. As DNA, the CDR3 is TGTGCCAGCAGCCTTCCGCCCCCACGGGGGGGCGGGGAGACCCAGTACTTC. This gives the protein CASSLPPPRGGGETQYF. This chain uses TRBV4-2 with TRBJ2-5, with 8 nucleotides matching TRBD2. Losses at the gene ends were 4 bases for V and 5 bases for J; bases not matched to a gene: 15. Per the germline V gene, CDR1 is LGHNA and CDR2 is YNFKEQ. The CDR3 sequence is 17 residues long.

In this sample, this clone turned up a few times. The rearrangement joins TRBV6-5 to TRBJ1-5, with D hard to call. The V end was cut by 5 bases, the J end by 0 bases, with 8 bases between. The CDR3 has 14 amino acids. Germline lookup yields CDR1 MNHEY and CDR2 SVGAGI. The CDR3 DNA reads as TGTGCCAGCAGTCGACTGAATAGCAATCAGCCCCAGCATTTT. This sequence encodes CASSRLNSNQPQHF.

The chain employs TRBV6-5 and TRBJ2-7; TRBD1 might be the D (6 bases). This CDR3 contains 15 residues. V dropped 6 bases and J dropped 5 bases, with 20 bases sitting between them. Germline V CDR1 and CDR2: MNHEY, SVGAGI. CDR3 in DNA: TGTGCCAGCAGCAGGGGTCGCCTAGCTCGGGACGAGCAGTACTTC. It translates to CASSRGRLARDEQYF.

The count of this clone is one. The chain links TRBV6-2 or TRBV6-3 to TRBJ2-1; the D gene is possibly TRBD2 (5 bases). V lost 5 bases, J lost 16 bases, and 15 bases lay in between. Per the germline V gene, CDR1 is MNHEY and CDR2 is SVGEGT. The length of the CDR3 is 11 residues. The CDR3 spells CASSQAADFFF. CDR3 in DNA: TGTGCCAGCAGTCAAGCGGCGGACTTTTTCTTC.

The gene calls are TRBV24-1 and TRBJ2-5, with 11 bases fitting TRBD1. Looked up from germline, CDR1 is KGHDR and CDR2 is SFDVKD. The CDR3 totals 14 residues. The trim removed 7 bases at V and 8 bases at J, leaving 8 bases unmatched. CDR3: CATSRRGQGATQYF. The CDR3 nucleotides are TGTGCCACCAGCCGTCGCGGACAGGGGGCAACCCAGTACTTC.

The genes are TRBV4-1 and TRBJ1-4; 8 nucleotides agree with TRBD1. CDR1 and CDR2 from the germline V gene are MGHRA and YSYEKL. V was clipped by 1 base and J by 8 bases; unmatched bases: 24. The CDR3 totals 21 residues. The CDR3 here is CASSQGTWQGAMGRLSEKLFF. CDR3 sequence (DNA): TGCGCCAGCAGCCAAGGCACTTGGCAGGGGGCTATGGGTCGGCTAAGCGAAAAACTGTTTTTT.

The chain has TRBV29-1 and TRBJ2-1; 9 positions agree with TRBD1. The CDR3 is made up of 14 amino acids. V gave up 6 bases and J gave up 3 bases; unmatched junction bases: 6. Germline lookup yields CDR1 SQVTM and CDR2 ANQGSEA. The CDR3 spells CSVTGGEDYNEQFF. The CDR3 bases are TGCAGCGTGACAGGGGGAGAAGACTACAATGAGCAGTTCTTC.

This chain uses TRBV5-1 with TRBJ1-3; the D is unclear. V gave up 5 bases and J gave up 7 bases, with 19 bases separating them. Germline V gene data show CDR1 as SGHRS and CDR2 as YFSETQ. The CDR3 is 15 amino acids. The CDR3 region is CASRDGGSLSNTIYF. CDR3 nucleotide sequence: TGCGCCAGCAGGGACGGAGGCTCCCTGAGTAACACCATATATTTT.

This chain uses TRBV12-5 with TRBJ1-6; D possibly corresponds to TRBD1 (6 bases). Trimming shortened V by 3 bases and J by 10 bases, and 31 bases separated the two germline ends. Germline CDR1 and CDR2: LGHNT and FRNRAP. The CDR3 contains 20 residues. This chain's CDR3 is CASGLFGAFEPQQGYSPLHF. The CDR3 bases are TGTGCTAGTGGTTTATTCGGCGCATTCGAACCCCAACAGGGTTACTCACCCCTCCACTTT.

This chain joins TRBV5-5 and TRBJ1-1; 8 nucleotides align to TRBD1. Trimming cost V 10 bases and J 0 bases; bases outside gene matches: 5. The CDR3 is made up of 13 amino acids. Germline V gene data show CDR1 as SGHKS and CDR2 as YYEKEE (reference sequence). CDR3 protein: CAGYRGMNTEAFF. Here the CDR3 DNA reads TGTGCCGGTTACAGGGGGATGAACACTGAAGCTTTCTTT.

To note about this clone: Within the sample, other DNA sequences also encode this same CDR3. The chain links TRBV3-1 (or the pseudogene TRBV3-2) to TRBJ2-5; TRBD2 agrees at 8 bases. V shed 1 base and J 5 bases; nucleotides not matched to a gene: 0. Germline V gene data show CDR1 as LGHDT and CDR2 as YNNKEL (reference sequence). The CDR3 is 13 residues long. The CDR3 coding sequence is TGTGCCAGCAGCCAAGCGGGGGGGGAGACCCAGTACTTC. Translated: CASSQAGGETQYF.

This clone turned up a few times. The chain joins TRBV2 to TRBJ2-5; TRBD2 matches 10 bases. V dropped 3 bases and J dropped 5; count of bases not matched to a gene: 6. The CDR3 totals 15 residues. CDR1 SNHLY and CDR2 FYNNEI come from the germline V gene. The CDR3 sequence is CASSEELAGRETQYF. In nucleotides, the CDR3 is TGTGCCAGCAGTGAGGAACTAGCGGGGAGGGAGACCCAGTACTTC. Full variable domain (missing parts from reference TRBV2 and TRBJ2-5): EPEVTQTPSHQVTQMGQEVILRCVPISNHLYFYWYRQILGQKVEFLVSFYNNEISEKSEIFDDQFSVERPDGSNFTLKIRSTKLEDSAMYFCASSEELAGRETQYFGPGTRLLVL.

V and J are TRBV3-1 (or the pseudogene TRBV3-2) and TRBJ1-1; the D gene is possibly TRBD1 (5 bases). Germline CDR1 and CDR2: LGHDT and YNNKEL (reference sequence). The CDR3 spans 18 residues. Between the trimmed V and J ends, which lost 0 bases and 1 base, there was a span of 18 bases. CDR3 residues: CASSQDGAGRVPNTEAFF. In DNA form, the CDR3 reads TGTGCCAGCAGCCAAGATGGGGCAGGGCGCGTCCCGAACACTGAAGCTTTCTTT.

The V and J genes are TRBV5-1 and TRBJ1-2; no definite D call. Germline assignment: CDR1 SGHRS and CDR2 YFSETQ. V was clipped by 4 bases and J by 2 bases, with 9 bases between them. The CDR3 is 13 amino acids. This chain's CDR3 is CASSQQRNYGYTF. The CDR3 DNA reads as TGCGCCAGCAGCCAACAGAGAAACTATGGCTACACCTTC.